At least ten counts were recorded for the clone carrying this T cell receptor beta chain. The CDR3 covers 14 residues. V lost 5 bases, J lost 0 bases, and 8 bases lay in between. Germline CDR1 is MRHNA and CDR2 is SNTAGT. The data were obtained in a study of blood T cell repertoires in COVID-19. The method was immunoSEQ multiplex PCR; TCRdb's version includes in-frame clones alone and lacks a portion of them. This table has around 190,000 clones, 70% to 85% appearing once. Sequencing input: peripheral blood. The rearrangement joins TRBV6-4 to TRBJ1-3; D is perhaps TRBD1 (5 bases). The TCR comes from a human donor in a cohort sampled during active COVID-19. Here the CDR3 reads CASSPDTSGNTIYF. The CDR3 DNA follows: TGTGCCAGCAGTCCGGACACCTCTGGAAACACCATATATTTT.